This T cell receptor (beta chain) originates from a study of T cells in Graves' hyperthyroidism and ophthalmopathy. Only a few counts were recorded for this clonotype. Its antigen is unknown. Germline loops: CDR1 DFQATT, CDR2 SNEGSKA (reference sequence). Trimming cost V 2 bases and J 3 bases, with 13 bases left between them. The CDR3 loop spans 14 amino acids. What was amplified from RNA transcripts were TCR beta CDR3 regions. The HTBI primer set served for first-round RT-PCR of the TCR CDR3. TCRdb independently ran MiXCR on the multiplex PCR reads; one entry per CDR3 protein. The data contain 350,000 to 400,000 distinct CDR3 sequences, approximately 17% of them singletons. Uncontrolled infection, other autoimmune disease, pregnancy or lactation led to exclusion. Study-level points and caveats: Prediction of ophthalmopathy progression came a median about 6 months pre-onset. Blood held most thyroid clonotypes expanded above 0.001 frequency.

Specimen: blood. The sequence derives from a man aged 18 to 29 with Graves' ophthalmopathy. The chain has TRBV20-1 and TRBJ1-2; D gene ambiguous. CDR3 region: CSARSGGAHYGYTF. Here the CDR3 DNA reads TGCAGTGCTAGAAGCGGAGGAGCCCACTATGGCTACACCTTC.